Listed below are T cell receptor beta chains from one sample, sequenced in a study of blood T cell repertoires in COVID-19. Clones were read by immunoSEQ multiplex PCR, and TCRdb kept only the in-frame ones, dropping some. The data contain about 250,000 clones, more than 80% of them singletons. Specimen: PBMCs or T cells enriched from blood (not recorded which). These TCRs come from a woman between 18 and 30 years old who had recovered from COVID-19. Both conserved end residues are part of each CDR3. D genes are given only for firm matches. Part of the rows lack a size; the others show once, few, many or a class for expanded clones.

clone_size	d_call	v_call	j_call	cdr3_aa	cdr3_nt
NA	TRBD1	TRBV27	TRBJ1-4	CASSGTGEKLFF	TGTGCCAGCAGCGGGACAGGGGAAAAACTGTTTTTT
NA	NA	TRBV14	TRBJ2-5	CASSPGLRETQYF	TGTGCCAGCAGCCCAGGACTAAGAGAGACCCAGTACTTC
NA	TRBD1	TRBV9	TRBJ1-1	CASSEDRVATEAFF	TGTGCCAGCAGCGAGGACAGGGTGGCGACTGAAGCTTTCTTT
NA	NA	TRBV15	TRBJ1-5	CATSREGLVEGRMGNQPQHF	TGTGCCACCAGCAGAGAAGGGCTGGTGGAGGGGCGGATGGGCAATCAGCCCCAGCATTTT
NA	NA	TRBV28	TRBJ2-3	CASSSTTSETQYF	TGTGCCAGCAGTTCGACTACCTCAGAGACGCAGTATTTT
NA	NA	TRBV5-1	TRBJ1-1	CASSLPGGDTEAFF	TGCGCCAGCAGCCTCCCCGGGGGGGACACTGAAGCTTTCTTT
NA	TRBD2	TRBV7-2	TRBJ2-1	CASGSYGAGVTYNEQFF	TGTGCCAGCGGGTCCTACGGAGCGGGGGTAACCTACAATGAGCAGTTCTTC
NA	NA	TRBV11-2	TRBJ2-5	CASSSQETQYF	TGTGCCAGCAGCTCTCAAGAGACCCAGTACTTC
NA	NA	TRBV18	TRBJ1-1	CASSPPTQTEAFF	TGTGCCAGCTCACCACCAACTCAAACTGAAGCTTTCTTT
NA	TRBD1	TRBV29-1	TRBJ1-2	CSVEDPWTGTYGYTF	TGCAGCGTTGAAGATCCGTGGACAGGTACCTATGGCTACACCTTC
NA	NA	TRBV27	TRBJ1-6	CASRTVGVNNSPLHF	TGTGCCAGCAGGACCGTCGGGGTAAATAATTCACCCCTCCACTTT
NA	TRBD1	TRBV6-1	TRBJ1-1	CASSDRQGENTEAFF	TGTGCCAGCAGTGATCGACAGGGGGAGAACACTGAAGCTTTCTTT
NA	NA	TRBV3-1/TRBV3-2	TRBJ1-2	CASSPSRGEANYGYTF	TGTGCCAGCAGCCCCAGCCGGGGAGAAGCTAACTATGGCTACACCTTC
NA	NA	TRBV5-1	TRBJ1-6	CASSSRSENSPLHF	TGCGCCAGCAGCTCCCGATCAGAAAATTCACCCCTCCACTTT
NA	NA	TRBV6-5	TRBJ1-5	CASSSTAGVNQPQHF	TGTGCCAGCAGTTCTACTGCGGGAGTCAATCAGCCCCAGCATTTT
NA	TRBD1	TRBV18	TRBJ2-5	CASSPLTGGQETQYF	TGTGCCAGCTCACCACTGACAGGGGGACAAGAGACCCAGTACTTC
NA	TRBD1	TRBV19	TRBJ1-2	CASTQSTGGDLYGYTF	TGTGCCAGTACCCAATCTACAGGGGGCGACTTATATGGCTACACCTTC
NA	TRBD1	TRBV12-3/TRBV12-4	TRBJ1-2	CASRQGNYGYTF	TGTGCCAGCCGACAGGGGAACTATGGCTACACCTTC
NA	NA	TRBV25-1	TRBJ1-4	CASSDHSTSFGKLFF	TGTGCCAGCAGTGATCACAGCACGTCCTTCGGAAAACTGTTTTTT
NA	TRBD1	TRBV29-1	TRBJ1-2	CSVEGQDRGNYGYTF	TGCAGCGTTGAAGGCCAAGACAGGGGCAACTATGGCTACACCTTC
few	NA	TRBV2	TRBJ2-7	CASMSDRNGEQYF	TGTGCCAGCATGAGCGACAGGAACGGCGAGCAGTACTTC
NA	NA	TRBV4-1	TRBJ2-2	CASSPWPNTGELFF	TGCGCCAGCAGCCCCTGGCCGAACACCGGGGAGCTGTTTTTT
NA	NA	TRBV12-3/TRBV12-4	TRBJ1-6	CASSLSYNSPLHF	TGTGCCAGCAGTTTGTCATATAATTCACCCCTCCACTTT
NA	TRBD1	TRBV29-1	TRBJ1-2	CSVEVIGQGAGYGYTF	TGCAGCGTTGAAGTAATCGGGCAGGGGGCCGGCTATGGCTACACCTTC
few	TRBD2	TRBV9	TRBJ2-1	CASSVPSGGGEQFF	TGTGCCAGCAGCGTTCCTAGCGGGGGTGGGGAGCAGTTCTTC
NA	NA	TRBV12-3/TRBV12-4	TRBJ2-5	CASSFRGQESQYF	TGTGCCAGCAGTTTCAGGGGCCAGGAGTCCCAGTACTTC
NA	TRBD1	TRBV19	TRBJ1-5	CASSSRQGAGPEPQHF	TGTGCCAGTAGTTCCCGACAGGGTGCAGGGCCCGAGCCCCAGCATTTT